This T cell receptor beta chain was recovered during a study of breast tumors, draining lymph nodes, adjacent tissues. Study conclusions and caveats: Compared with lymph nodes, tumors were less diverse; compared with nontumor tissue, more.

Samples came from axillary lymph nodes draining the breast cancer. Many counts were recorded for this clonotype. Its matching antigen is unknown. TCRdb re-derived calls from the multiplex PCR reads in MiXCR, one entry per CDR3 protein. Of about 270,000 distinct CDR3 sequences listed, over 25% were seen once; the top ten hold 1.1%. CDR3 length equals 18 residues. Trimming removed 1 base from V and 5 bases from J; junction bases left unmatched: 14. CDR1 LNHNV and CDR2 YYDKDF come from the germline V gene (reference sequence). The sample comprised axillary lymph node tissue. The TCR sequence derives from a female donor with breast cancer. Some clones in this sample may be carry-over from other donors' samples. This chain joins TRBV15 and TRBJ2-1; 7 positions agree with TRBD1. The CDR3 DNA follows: TGTGCCACCAGCAGAGGTACCCGACAGGGATTAAAAGACAATGAGCAGTTCTTC. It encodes CATSRGTRQGLKDNEQFF.